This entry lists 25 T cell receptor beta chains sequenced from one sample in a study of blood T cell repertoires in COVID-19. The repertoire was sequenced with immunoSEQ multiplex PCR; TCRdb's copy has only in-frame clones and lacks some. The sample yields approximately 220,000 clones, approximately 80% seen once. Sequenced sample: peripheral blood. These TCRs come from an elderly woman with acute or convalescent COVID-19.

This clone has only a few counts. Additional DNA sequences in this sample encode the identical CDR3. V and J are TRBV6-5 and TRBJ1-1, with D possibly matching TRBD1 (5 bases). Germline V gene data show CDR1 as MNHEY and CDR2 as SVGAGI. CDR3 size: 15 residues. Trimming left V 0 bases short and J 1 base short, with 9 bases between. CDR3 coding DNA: TGTGCCAGCAGTTACTCTCGGAGGGGGAACACTGAAGCTTTCTTT. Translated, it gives CASSYSRRGNTEAFF.

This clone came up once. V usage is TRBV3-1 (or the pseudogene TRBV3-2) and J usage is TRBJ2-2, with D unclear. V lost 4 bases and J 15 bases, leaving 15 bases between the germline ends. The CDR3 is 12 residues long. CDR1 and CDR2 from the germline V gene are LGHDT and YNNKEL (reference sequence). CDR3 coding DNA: TGTGCCAGCAGCCCGTTCGAAGATGCGGTGTTTTTT. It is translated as CASSPFEDAVFF.

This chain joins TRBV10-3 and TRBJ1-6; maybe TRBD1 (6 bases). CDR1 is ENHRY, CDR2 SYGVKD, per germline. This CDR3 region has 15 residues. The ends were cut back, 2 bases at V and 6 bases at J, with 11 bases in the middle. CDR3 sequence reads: CAISENQGSNSPLHF. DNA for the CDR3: TGTGCCATCAGTGAGAACCAGGGGTCTAATTCACCCCTCCACTTT.

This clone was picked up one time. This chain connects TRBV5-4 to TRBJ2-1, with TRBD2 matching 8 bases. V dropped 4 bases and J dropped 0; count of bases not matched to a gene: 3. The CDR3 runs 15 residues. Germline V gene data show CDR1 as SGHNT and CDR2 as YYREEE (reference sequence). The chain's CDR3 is CASSKTSDSYNEQFF. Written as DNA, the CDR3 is TGTGCCAGCAGCAAGACTAGCGACTCCTACAATGAGCAGTTCTTC.

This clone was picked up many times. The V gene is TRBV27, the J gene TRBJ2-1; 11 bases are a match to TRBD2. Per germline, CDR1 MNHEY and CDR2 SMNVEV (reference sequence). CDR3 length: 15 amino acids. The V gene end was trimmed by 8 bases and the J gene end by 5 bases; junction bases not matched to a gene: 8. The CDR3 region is CASPPTSGGDNEQFF. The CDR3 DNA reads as TGTGCCAGCCCCCCCACTAGCGGGGGAGACAATGAGCAGTTCTTC.

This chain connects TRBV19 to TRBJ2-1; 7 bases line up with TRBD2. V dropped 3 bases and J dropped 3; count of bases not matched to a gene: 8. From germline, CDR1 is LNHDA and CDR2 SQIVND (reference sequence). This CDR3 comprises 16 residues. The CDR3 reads CASSIERDRNYNEQFF. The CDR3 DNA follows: TGTGCCAGTAGTATCGAGCGGGATCGAAACTACAATGAGCAGTTCTTC.

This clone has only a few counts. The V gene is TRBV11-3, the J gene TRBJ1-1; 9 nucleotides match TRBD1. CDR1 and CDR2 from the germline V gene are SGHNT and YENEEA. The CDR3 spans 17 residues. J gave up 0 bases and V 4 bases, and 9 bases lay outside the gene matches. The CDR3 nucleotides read TGTGCCAGCAGCTCCGGGACAGGGAGCATTCTGAACACTGAAGCTTTCTTT. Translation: CASSSGTGSILNTEAFF.

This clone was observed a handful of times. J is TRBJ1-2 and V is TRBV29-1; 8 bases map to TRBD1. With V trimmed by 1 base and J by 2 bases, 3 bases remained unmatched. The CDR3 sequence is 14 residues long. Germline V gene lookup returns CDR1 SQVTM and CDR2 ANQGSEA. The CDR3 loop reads CSVEGTGTNYGYTF. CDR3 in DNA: TGCAGCGTTGAAGGGACAGGGACCAACTATGGCTACACCTTC.

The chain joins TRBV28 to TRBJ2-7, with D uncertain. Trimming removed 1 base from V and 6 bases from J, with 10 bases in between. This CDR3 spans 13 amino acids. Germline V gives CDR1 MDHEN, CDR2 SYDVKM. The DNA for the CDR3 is TGTGCCAGCAGTTTATCGGGTAGCTTCGAGCAGTACTTC. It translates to CASSLSGSFEQYF.

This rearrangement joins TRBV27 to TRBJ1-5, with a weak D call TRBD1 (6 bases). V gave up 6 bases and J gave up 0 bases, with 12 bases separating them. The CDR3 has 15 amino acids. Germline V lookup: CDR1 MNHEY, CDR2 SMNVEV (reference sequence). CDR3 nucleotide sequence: TGTGCCAGCAGGCAACAGGGAAATAGCAATCAGCCCCAGCATTTT. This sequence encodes CASRQQGNSNQPQHF.

CDR3 sequence reads: CASSLRTGVIGYTEAFF. CDR3 bases: TGTGCCAGCAGCCTTCGGACAGGCGTAATCGGGTACACTGAAGCTTTCTTT. The V call is TRBV7-8, the J call TRBJ1-1; 7 bases map to TRBD1. Germline CDR1 SGHVS, CDR2 FQNEAQ. The V and J ends lost 5 bases and 3 bases, in that order; junction bases with no gene match: 15. The CDR3 totals 17 residues.

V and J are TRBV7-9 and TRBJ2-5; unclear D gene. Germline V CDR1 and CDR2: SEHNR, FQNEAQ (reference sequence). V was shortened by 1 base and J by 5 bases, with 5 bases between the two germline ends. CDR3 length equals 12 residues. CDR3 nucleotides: TGTGCCAGCAGCTTAGTGGGCGAGACCCAGTACTTC. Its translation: CASSLVGETQYF. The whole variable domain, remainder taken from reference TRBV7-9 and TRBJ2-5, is DTGVSQNPRHKITKRGQNVTFRCDPISEHNRLYWYRQTLGQGPEFLTYFQNEAQLEKSRLLSDRFSAERPKGSFSTLEIQRTEQGDSAMYLCASSLVGETQYFGPGTRLLVL.

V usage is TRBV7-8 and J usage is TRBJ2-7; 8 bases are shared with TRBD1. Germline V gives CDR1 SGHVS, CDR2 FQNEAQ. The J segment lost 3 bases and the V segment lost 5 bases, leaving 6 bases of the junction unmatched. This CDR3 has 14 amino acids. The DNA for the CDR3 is TGTGCCAGCAGCCTACGAGGGACAGGCTACGAGCAGTACTTC. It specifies CASSLRGTGYEQYF.

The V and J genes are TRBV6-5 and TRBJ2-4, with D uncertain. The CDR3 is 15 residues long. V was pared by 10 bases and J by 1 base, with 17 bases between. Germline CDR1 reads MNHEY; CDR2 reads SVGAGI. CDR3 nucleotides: TGTGCCAATAACCGCTCCGGGTGGGCCAAAAACATTCAGTACTTC. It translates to CANNRSGWAKNIQYF.

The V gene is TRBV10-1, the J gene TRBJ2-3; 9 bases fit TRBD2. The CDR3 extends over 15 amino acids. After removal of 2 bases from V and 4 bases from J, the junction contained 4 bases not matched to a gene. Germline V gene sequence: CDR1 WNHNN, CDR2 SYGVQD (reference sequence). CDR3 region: CASSEAGGSPDTQYF. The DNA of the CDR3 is TGCGCCAGCAGTGAGGCGGGAGGGAGCCCAGATACGCAGTATTTT.

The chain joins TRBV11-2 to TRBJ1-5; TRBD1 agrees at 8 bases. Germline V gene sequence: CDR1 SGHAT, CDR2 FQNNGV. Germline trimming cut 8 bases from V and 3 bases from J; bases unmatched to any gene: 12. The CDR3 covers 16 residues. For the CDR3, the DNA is TGTGCCAGCTCCTCGGATTGGACAGGGCCCAATCAGCCCCAGCATTTT. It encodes CASSSDWTGPNQPQHF.

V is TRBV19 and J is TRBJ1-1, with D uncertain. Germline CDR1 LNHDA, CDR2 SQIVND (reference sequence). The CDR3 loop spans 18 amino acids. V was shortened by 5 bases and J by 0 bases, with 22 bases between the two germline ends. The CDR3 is CASSPEAVYSGMNTEAFF. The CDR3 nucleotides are TGTGCCAGTAGTCCGGAGGCGGTATATTCTGGTATGAACACTGAAGCTTTCTTT.

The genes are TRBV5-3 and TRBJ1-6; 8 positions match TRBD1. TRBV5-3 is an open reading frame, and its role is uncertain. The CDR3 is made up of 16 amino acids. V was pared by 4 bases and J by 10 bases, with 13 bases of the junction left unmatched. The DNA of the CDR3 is TGTGCCAGAAGCCTGGAACCGGACAGGGTGGGATCACCCCTCCACTTT. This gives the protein CARSLEPDRVGSPLHF.

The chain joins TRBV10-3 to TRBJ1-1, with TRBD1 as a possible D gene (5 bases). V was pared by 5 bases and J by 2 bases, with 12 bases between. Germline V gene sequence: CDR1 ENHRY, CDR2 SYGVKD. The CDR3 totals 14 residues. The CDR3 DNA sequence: TGTGCCATCAGTAGGGAGGGACTAAACACTGAAGCTTTCTTT. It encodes CAISREGLNTEAFF.

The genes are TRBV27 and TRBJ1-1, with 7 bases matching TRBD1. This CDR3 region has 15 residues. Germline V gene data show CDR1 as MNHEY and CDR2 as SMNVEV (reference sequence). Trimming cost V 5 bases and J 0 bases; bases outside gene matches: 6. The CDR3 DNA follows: TGTGCCAGCAGTCCTCCGGGACAGCTGAACACTGAAGCTTTCTTT. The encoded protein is CASSPPGQLNTEAFF.

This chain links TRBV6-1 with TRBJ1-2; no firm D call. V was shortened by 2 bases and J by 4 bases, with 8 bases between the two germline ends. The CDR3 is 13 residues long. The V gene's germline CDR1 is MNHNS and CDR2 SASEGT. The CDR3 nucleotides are TGTGCCAGCAGTGAACGCGGCGGCTATGGCTACACCTTC. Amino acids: CASSERGGYGYTF.

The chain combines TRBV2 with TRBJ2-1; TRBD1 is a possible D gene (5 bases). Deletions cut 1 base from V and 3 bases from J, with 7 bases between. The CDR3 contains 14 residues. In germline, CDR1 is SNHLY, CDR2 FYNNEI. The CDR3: CASSEGQGYNEQFF. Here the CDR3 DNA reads TGTGCCAGCAGTGAAGGCCAGGGCTACAATGAGCAGTTCTTC.

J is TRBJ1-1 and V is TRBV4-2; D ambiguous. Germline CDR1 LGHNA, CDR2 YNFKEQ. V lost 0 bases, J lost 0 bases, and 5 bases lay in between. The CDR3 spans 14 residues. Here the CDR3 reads CASSQEKLNTEAFF. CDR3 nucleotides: TGTGCCAGCAGCCAAGAAAAGCTGAACACTGAAGCTTTCTTT.

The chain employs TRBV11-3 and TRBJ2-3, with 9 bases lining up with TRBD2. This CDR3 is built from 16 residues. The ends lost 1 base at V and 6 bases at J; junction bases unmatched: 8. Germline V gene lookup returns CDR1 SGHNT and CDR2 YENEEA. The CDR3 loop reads CASSLGPLSGGDTQYF. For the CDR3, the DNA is TGTGCCAGCAGCTTAGGGCCCCTCAGCGGGGGGGATACGCAGTATTTT.

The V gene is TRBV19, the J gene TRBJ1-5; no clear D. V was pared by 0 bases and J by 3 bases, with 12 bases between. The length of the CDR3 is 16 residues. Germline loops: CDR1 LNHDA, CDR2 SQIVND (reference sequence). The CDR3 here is CASSIEPGTVNQPQHF. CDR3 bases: TGTGCCAGTAGTATAGAACCGGGAACGGTCAATCAGCCCCAGCATTTT.